These 7 T cell receptor beta chains were all obtained from the same sample, sequenced in a study of CD8 T cells in ankylosing spondylitis. TCRdb itself ran the 5' RACE reads through MiXCR, one entry per CDR3 protein. The data show about 250,000 distinct CDR3 sequences, about 20% seen once. The sequencing sample was made of blood, either unsorted or a sorted T cell fraction (not recorded which). The receptor set was obtained from a male donor with ankylosing spondylitis or in good health (not recorded which).

Many counts were recorded for this clonotype. The chain combines TRBV29-1 with TRBJ2-7; 8 bases are a match to TRBD2. The CDR3 loop spans 12 amino acids. V was clipped by 7 bases and J by 0 bases; unmatched bases: 2. Per the germline V gene, CDR1 is SQVTM and CDR2 is ANQGSEA. CDR3 amino acids: CSGGGSSYEQYF. The CDR3 DNA is TGCAGCGGCGGGGGGAGCTCCTACGAGCAGTACTTC.

This clonotype showed up just a few times. CDR3 nucleotides: TGTGCCACCAGAGCCGCCGAGGTCCTACATCAGCCCCAGCATTTT. It encodes CATRAAEVLHQPQHF. The chain couples TRBV15 to TRBJ1-5; D gene uncertain. This CDR3 region has 15 residues. Looked up from germline, CDR1 is LNHNV and CDR2 is YYDKDF (reference sequence). The V end was cut by 6 bases, the J end by 5 bases, with 17 bases between.

The chain combines TRBV5-1 with TRBJ2-1; tentatively, D is TRBD1 (6 bases). Germline lookup yields CDR1 SGHRS and CDR2 YFSETQ. V gave up 0 bases and J gave up 2 bases, with 12 bases separating them. The CDR3 sequence is 16 residues long. The CDR3 coding sequence is TGCGCCAGCAGCTTGGTGGGGGACAAGACCTACAATGAGCAGTTCTTC. As protein: CASSLVGDKTYNEQFF. Complete variable domain (other parts from reference TRBV5-1 and TRBJ2-1): KAGVTQTPRYLIKTRGQQVTLSCSPISGHRSVSWYQQTPGQGLQFLFEYFSETQRNKGNFPGRFSGRQFSNSRSEMNVSTLELGDSALYLCASSLVGDKTYNEQFFGPGTRLTVL.

A few counts support this clonotype. V and J are TRBV7-9 and TRBJ2-5, with 12 bases identical to TRBD2. CDR1 and CDR2 from the germline V gene are SEHNR and FQNEAQ (reference sequence). V lost 5 bases, J lost 5 bases, and 6 bases stayed unmatched. This CDR3 has 15 amino acids. CDR3 DNA: TGTGCCAGCAGCCTCCTAGCGGGAGGGCTGGAGACCCAGTACTTC. Amino acid sequence: CASSLLAGGLETQYF.

The chain uses TRBV20-1 and TRBJ2-7; 7 nucleotides match TRBD2. This CDR3 spans 13 amino acids. The germline CDR1 and CDR2 sequences are DFQATT and SNEGSKA (reference sequence). V shed 3 bases, J shed 1 base, and the junction held 3 bases outside the gene matches. CDR3 in amino acids: CSASSGPSYEQYF. Written as DNA, the CDR3 is TGCAGTGCTAGTAGCGGGCCTTCCTACGAGCAGTACTTC.

Only a few counts were recorded for this clonotype. V is TRBV12-3 or TRBV12-4 and J is TRBJ1-6, with 9 bases that match TRBD1. The length of the CDR3 is 16 residues. V trimming: 6 bases; J trimming: 10 bases; junction bases outside the gene matches: 13. The CDR3 spells CASSHGTGLKGSPLHF. For the CDR3, the DNA is TGTGCCAGCAGCCACGGGACAGGGTTGAAGGGCTCACCCCTCCACTTT.

The chain is built from TRBV29-1 and TRBJ2-3; 7 bases line up with TRBD2. With V trimmed by 8 bases and J by 2 bases, 10 bases remained unmatched. CDR1 is SQVTM and CDR2 is ANQGSEA in the germline V gene. The CDR3 is 14 residues long. The CDR3 is CSPILAAYTDTQYF. The CDR3 nucleotides are TGCAGCCCAATTCTAGCGGCATACACAGATACGCAGTATTTT.